These 24 T cell receptor beta chains originate from one sample sequenced in a study of cytomegalovirus exposure and HLA in healthy donors. PCR amplification relied on 60 Vbeta primers (plus 13 Jbeta primers). Sequencing used immunoSEQ multiplex PCR; TCRdb keeps in-frame clones, though not all of them. Of about 130,000 clones in the sample, around 67% are singletons; the top ten hold around 2.1%. The specimen was PBMCs. Every receptor here comes from a woman aged 40 to 50 in good health and CMV-seropositive.

This clone was observed a handful of times. The chain's CDR3 is CASSLLGRESFF. The CDR3 region has the DNA TGTGCCAGCAGTTTATTGGGCAGGGAATCTTTCTTT. The gene calls are TRBV28 and TRBJ1-1; possible D gene TRBD1, 5 bases. V was trimmed by 1 base and J by 12 bases, leaving 12 bases between them. Germline V gene sequence: CDR1 MDHEN, CDR2 SYDVKM. The CDR3 consists of 12 residues.

This clone was counted a few times. The rearrangement joins TRBV28 to TRBJ1-5; 9 bases map to TRBD1. The CDR3 loop spans 17 amino acids. Germline lookup yields CDR1 MDHEN and CDR2 SYDVKM. J was trimmed by 5 bases and V by 7 bases; bases with no gene match: 15. CDR3 region: CASTYDGQGNGDQPQHF. The CDR3 DNA is TGTGCCAGCACCTACGATGGACAGGGGAACGGCGATCAGCCCCAGCATTTT. The whole variable domain, remainder taken from reference TRBV28 and TRBJ1-5, is DVKVTQSSRYLVKRTGEKVFLECVQDMDHENMFWYRQDPGLGLRLIYFSYDVKMKEKGDIPEGYSVSREKKERFSLILESASTNQTSMYLCASTYDGQGNGDQPQHFGDGTRLSIL.

This sequence joins TRBV28 and TRBJ1-2, with a weak D call TRBD1 (5 bases). The ends were cut back, 7 bases at V and 3 bases at J, with 18 bases in the middle. The CDR3 is 15 amino acids. Germline lookup yields CDR1 MDHEN and CDR2 SYDVKM. The CDR3 spells CASTPLVGQDYGYTF. The CDR3 DNA follows: TGTGCCAGCACTCCCTTGGTGGGGCAGGACTATGGCTACACCTTC.

Here the CDR3 reads CASSEDRWGYNEQFF. As DNA, the CDR3 is TGTGCCAGCAGTGAGGACAGGTGGGGATACAATGAGCAGTTCTTC. The V and J genes are TRBV2 and TRBJ2-1, with TRBD1 matching 7 bases. V shed 3 bases and J 4 bases; nucleotides not matched to a gene: 6. The CDR3 has 15 amino acids. Germline CDR1 is SNHLY and CDR2 is FYNNEI. Full variable domain (outside the CDR3, taken from reference TRBV2 and TRBJ2-1): EPEVTQTPSHQVTQMGQEVILRCVPISNHLYFYWYRQILGQKVEFLVSFYNNEISEKSEIFDDQFSVERPDGSNFTLKIRSTKLEDSAMYFCASSEDRWGYNEQFFGPGTRLTVL.

V gene TRBV7-2 combines with J gene TRBJ2-3, with D hard to call. In germline, CDR1 is SGHTA, CDR2 FQGNSA. The V gene lost 5 bases and the J gene lost 4 bases, with 7 bases spanning the gap. The CDR3 covers 12 residues. For the CDR3, the DNA is TGTGCCAGCAGCCTAGGGCCAGATACGCAGTATTTT. This encodes CASSLGPDTQYF. The variable domain in full, with the rest retrieved from reference TRBV7-2 and TRBJ2-3, is GAGVSQSPSNKVTEKGKDVELRCDPISGHTALYWYRQSLGQGLEFLIYFQGNSAPDKSGLPSDRFSAERTGGSVSTLTIQRTQQEDSAVYLCASSLGPDTQYFGPGTRLTVL.

There are a few counts of this clone. The chain recombines TRBV9 with TRBJ1-3, with 7 bases fitting TRBD1. The germline gives CDR1 SGDLS, CDR2 YYNGEE. V gave up 3 bases and J gave up 3 bases; unmatched junction bases: 6. The length of the CDR3 is 15 residues. CDR3 residues: CASSGNPGGGNTIYF. CDR3 in DNA: TGTGCCAGCAGCGGAAACCCAGGGGGTGGAAACACCATATATTTT.

The chain is built from TRBV27 and TRBJ2-1; a weak D match, TRBD2 (5 bases). The CDR3 is 14 amino acids. The V gene lost 5 bases and the J gene lost 1 base, with 9 bases spanning the gap. Germline values: CDR1 MNHEY, CDR2 SMNVEV (reference sequence). CDR3 protein: CASSPDLSYNEQFF. Here the CDR3 DNA reads TGTGCCAGCAGTCCGGACTTATCCTACAATGAGCAGTTCTTC.

The chain combines TRBV5-1 with TRBJ2-2; D is uncertain. Germline V gene sequence: CDR1 SGHRS, CDR2 YFSETQ. The CDR3 covers 15 residues. Trimming left V 4 bases short and J 0 bases short, with 10 bases between. The CDR3 region has the DNA TGCGCCAGCAGCCCAATAGAGGCGAACACCGGGGAGCTGTTTTTT. Its protein product is CASSPIEANTGELFF.

This clone came up once. The J gene is TRBJ2-5, the V gene TRBV9; 8 bases align to TRBD2. The trim removed 2 bases at V and 4 bases at J, leaving 7 bases unmatched. CDR1 and CDR2 (germline): SGDLS, YYNGEE. This CDR3 has 15 residues. Here the CDR3 reads CASSVGPAGAETQYF. The CDR3 DNA is TGTGCCAGCAGCGTGGGTCCAGCGGGAGCAGAGACCCAGTACTTC.

V gene TRBV19 combines with J gene TRBJ2-5; perhaps TRBD2 as D (6 bases). V was pared by 5 bases and J by 3 bases, with 10 bases between. This CDR3 is 13 amino acids long. Germline CDR1 LNHDA, CDR2 SQIVND (reference sequence). CDR3 DNA sequence: TGTGCCAGTAGTGACGCGGGAAAAGAGACCCAGTACTTC. Protein: CASSDAGKETQYF. The full variable domain, its missing parts supplied by reference TRBV19 and TRBJ2-5, is DGGITQSPKYLFRKEGQNVTLSCEQNLNHDAMYWYRQDPGQGLRLIYYSQIVNDFQKGDIAEGYSVSREKKESFPLTVTSAQKNPTAFYLCASSDAGKETQYFGPGTRLLVL.

There are a few counts of this clone. The chain couples TRBV5-1 to TRBJ2-7; 12 bases match TRBD1. CDR1 SGHRS and CDR2 YFSETQ come from the germline V gene. V was clipped by 0 bases and J by 2 bases; unmatched bases: 3. The CDR3 spans 16 residues. CDR3 coding DNA: TGCGCCAGCAGCTTGGGGGGACAGGGGGCAGCCTACGAGCAGTACTTC. Amino acid sequence: CASSLGGQGAAYEQYF. Based on the CDR3 plus reference TRBV5-1 and TRBJ2-7, the full variable domain is KAGVTQTPRYLIKTRGQQVTLSCSPISGHRSVSWYQQTPGQGLQFLFEYFSETQRNKGNFPGRFSGRQFSNSRSEMNVSTLELGDSALYLCASSLGGQGAAYEQYFGPGTRLTVT.

In regard to this clone: The junction and the germline gene differ at one end; a read error may be behind it. The genes are TRBV6-6 and TRBJ2-7; D possibly corresponds to TRBD1 (6 bases). Germline V gene data show CDR1 as MNHNY and CDR2 as SVGAGI (reference sequence). The CDR3 extends over 16 amino acids. The CDR3 region has the DNA TGTGCCAGCAGTTACGAAGGGAACAGGGTTTCCTCCGAGCAGTACTTC. Its translation is CASSYEGNRVSSEQYF.

The chain carries TRBV18 and TRBJ1-2; D gene ambiguous. Trimming cost V 2 bases and J 6 bases, with 16 bases left between them. Per germline, CDR1 KGHSH and CDR2 LQKENI. The CDR3 totals 15 residues. CDR3 in DNA: TGTGCCAGCTCACCAGTGAGGGCCCCTGGGGATGGCTACACCTTC. It translates to CASSPVRAPGDGYTF.

As to this clone: In the same sample, other DNA sequences code for this CDR3. The chain employs TRBV5-1 and TRBJ2-5, with D possibly TRBD2 on 5 matching bases. The CDR3 covers 15 residues. With 0 bases removed from V and 2 bases from J, the gap between germline ends came to 11 bases. Germline V gene data show CDR1 as SGHRS and CDR2 as YFSETQ. The CDR3 here is CASSLAAGLQETQYF. The CDR3 nucleotides read TGCGCCAGCAGCTTGGCGGCAGGACTTCAAGAGACCCAGTACTTC.

The chain carries TRBV30 and TRBJ1-1; no clear D gene. V was clipped by 0 bases and J by 4 bases, with 6 bases between them. The CDR3 is 12 amino acids. Germline lookup yields CDR1 GTSNPN and CDR2 SVGIG (reference sequence). CDR3 in amino acids: CAWSVLGTEAFF. The CDR3 nucleotides are TGTGCCTGGAGTGTACTAGGCACTGAAGCTTTCTTT. Full variable domain (outside the CDR3, taken from reference TRBV30 and TRBJ1-1): SQTIHQWPATLVQPVGSPLSLECTVEGTSNPNLYWYRQAAGRGLQLLFYSVGIGQISSEVPQNLSASRPQDRQFILSSKKLLLSDSGFYLCAWSVLGTEAFFGQGTRLTVV.

About this clone itself: The junction does not match germline at one end; this may be a read error. J is TRBJ1-2 and V is TRBV6-1, with D tentatively TRBD1 (5 bases). The CDR3 spans 18 residues. The V gene's germline CDR1 is MNHNS and CDR2 SASEGT. The CDR3 nucleotides read TGTGCCAGCAGTGAAATGCGGATCAGGACACCGAGTAACTATGGCTACATCTTC. Translation: CASSEMRIRTPSNYGYIF.

This clone was observed a few times. The rearrangement joins TRBV28 to TRBJ2-3; D is unclear. CDR1 and CDR2 from the germline V gene are MDHEN and SYDVKM. The CDR3 runs 14 residues. V lost 3 bases and J 2 bases, leaving 9 bases between the germline ends. CDR3 region: CASSLGVVTDTQYF. The CDR3 DNA reads TGTGCCAGCAGTTTGGGCGTGGTCACAGATACGCAGTATTTT.

This chain links TRBV2 with TRBJ2-3; tentatively, D is TRBD2 (5 bases). CDR1 SNHLY and CDR2 FYNNEI come from the germline V gene. The V end was cut by 7 bases, the J end by 2 bases, with 16 bases between. The CDR3 totals 15 residues. CDR3 in DNA: TGTGCCAGCAAAAGCTCGGGGATTAACACAGATACGCAGTATTTT. This translates into CASKSSGINTDTQYF.

On this clone itself: At one end the junction does not follow the germline gene, possibly because of a read error. J is TRBJ1-2 and V is TRBV7-9; D remains unclear. The length of the CDR3 is 10 residues. Germline V gene lookup returns CDR1 SEHNR and CDR2 FQNEAQ (reference sequence). CDR3 DNA: TGTTCCAGCAGCGCTAGCGGCTACACCTTC. As protein: CSSSASGYTF.

This sequence joins TRBV5-1 and TRBJ2-2; D might be TRBD2 (6 bases). Trimming stripped 0 bases from V and 1 base from J, with 7 bases between. The germline V gene encodes CDR1 SGHRS and CDR2 YFSETQ. This CDR3 spans 15 amino acids. CDR3 region: CASSLGGMNTGELFF. The CDR3 region has the DNA TGCGCCAGCAGCTTGGGCGGGATGAACACCGGGGAGCTGTTTTTT. Full variable domain (remainder filled in from reference TRBV5-1 and TRBJ2-2): KAGVTQTPRYLIKTRGQQVTLSCSPISGHRSVSWYQQTPGQGLQFLFEYFSETQRNKGNFPGRFSGRQFSNSRSEMNVSTLELGDSALYLCASSLGGMNTGELFFGEGSRLTVL.

The rearrangement joins TRBV10-3 to TRBJ1-4; D call uncertain. The CDR3 is 12 residues long. Looked up from germline, CDR1 is ENHRY and CDR2 is SYGVKD. Trimming stripped 5 bases from V and 6 bases from J, with 7 bases between. Written as DNA, the CDR3 is TGTGCCATCAGTCCGGGAGATGAAAAACTGTTTTTT. Its translation is CAISPGDEKLFF.

The V gene is TRBV5-8, the J gene TRBJ2-2; TRBD2 agrees at 8 bases. V gave up 5 bases and J gave up 7 bases; unmatched junction bases: 10. The CDR3 loop spans 15 amino acids. Germline loops: CDR1 SGHTS, CDR2 YDEGEE. The CDR3 DNA reads as TGTGCCAGCAGGAAAGAGACTAGCGACGGCGGGGAGCTGTTTTTT. This codes for CASRKETSDGGELFF.

The chain recombines TRBV28 with TRBJ2-7, with a possible D match to TRBD1 (5 bases). The CDR3 contains 16 residues. V lost 5 bases, J lost 2 bases, and 19 bases lay in between. The germline gives CDR1 MDHEN, CDR2 SYDVKM. The CDR3 loop reads CASSRTFGDITYEQYF. As DNA, the CDR3 is TGTGCCAGCAGTAGGACATTTGGGGATATAACCTACGAGCAGTACTTC. Full variable domain (missing parts from reference TRBV28 and TRBJ2-7): DVKVTQSSRYLVKRTGEKVFLECVQDMDHENMFWYRQDPGLGLRLIYFSYDVKMKEKGDIPEGYSVSREKKERFSLILESASTNQTSMYLCASSRTFGDITYEQYFGPGTRLTVT.

The chain is built from TRBV9 and TRBJ1-1, with 9 bases identical to TRBD1. The CDR3 runs 14 residues. The germline CDR1 and CDR2 sequences are SGDLS and YYNGEE. The V gene end was trimmed by 1 base and the J gene end by 7 bases; junction bases not matched to a gene: 5. CDR3 residues: CASSVTGQGYEAFF. The CDR3 DNA is TGTGCCAGCAGCGTAACGGGACAGGGATATGAAGCTTTCTTT.